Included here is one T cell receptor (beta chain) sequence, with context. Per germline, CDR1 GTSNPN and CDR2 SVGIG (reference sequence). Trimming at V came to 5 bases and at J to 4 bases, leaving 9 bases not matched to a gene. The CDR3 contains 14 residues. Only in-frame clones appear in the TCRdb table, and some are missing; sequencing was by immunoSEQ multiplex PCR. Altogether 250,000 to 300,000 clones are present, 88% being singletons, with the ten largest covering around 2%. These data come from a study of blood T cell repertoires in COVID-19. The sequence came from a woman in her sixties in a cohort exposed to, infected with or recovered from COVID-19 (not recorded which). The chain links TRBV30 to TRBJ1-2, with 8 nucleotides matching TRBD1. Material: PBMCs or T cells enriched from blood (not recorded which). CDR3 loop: CAWLRTGPSYGYTF. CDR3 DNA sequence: TGTGCCTGGCTACGGACAGGGCCGAGCTATGGCTACACCTTC.